This T cell receptor beta chain emerged from a study of T cell repertoires in cytomegalovirus infection. Study overall: Based on public TCR beta signatures, there were indications of CMV infection and of a matching HLA type. Study-wide results and caveats: The ex vivo response was dominated by HLA-C-restricted CMV-specific TCR beta clonotypes. Based on cumulative public TCR beta family frequency, carriers of CMV plus the relevant HLA were identified.

This CDR3 contains 15 residues. Trimming cost V 5 bases and J 8 bases; bases outside gene matches: 12. The germline CDR1 and CDR2 sequences are MDHEN and SYDVKM. Concerning this clonotype: As yet, its antigen is unknown.

Using its own MiXCR run on the reads, TCRdb lists one record per CDR3 protein. The table has some 240,000 distinct CDR3 sequences, 17% seen once. The material sequenced was CD8+ T cells from PBMCs. This chain connects TRBV28 to TRBJ2-1; 7 bases map to TRBD2. This clonotype originated in a human donor in good health (CMV status not recorded). Some clones in this sample may be carry-over from other donors' samples. The CDR3 DNA sequence: TGTGCCAGCAGTCCCGGGACTATTCGTGCGGATGAGCAGTTCTTC. It codes for CASSPGTIRADEQFF.